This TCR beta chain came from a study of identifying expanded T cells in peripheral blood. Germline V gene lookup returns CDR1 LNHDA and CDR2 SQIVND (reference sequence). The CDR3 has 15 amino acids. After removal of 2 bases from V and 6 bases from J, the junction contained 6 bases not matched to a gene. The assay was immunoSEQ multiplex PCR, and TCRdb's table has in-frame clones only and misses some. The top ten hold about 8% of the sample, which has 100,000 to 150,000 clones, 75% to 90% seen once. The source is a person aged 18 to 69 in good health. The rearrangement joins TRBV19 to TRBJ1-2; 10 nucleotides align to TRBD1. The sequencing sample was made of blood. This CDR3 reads CASSIRGDRGHGYTF. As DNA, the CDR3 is TGTGCCAGTAGTATACGAGGGGACAGGGGCCATGGCTACACCTTC.